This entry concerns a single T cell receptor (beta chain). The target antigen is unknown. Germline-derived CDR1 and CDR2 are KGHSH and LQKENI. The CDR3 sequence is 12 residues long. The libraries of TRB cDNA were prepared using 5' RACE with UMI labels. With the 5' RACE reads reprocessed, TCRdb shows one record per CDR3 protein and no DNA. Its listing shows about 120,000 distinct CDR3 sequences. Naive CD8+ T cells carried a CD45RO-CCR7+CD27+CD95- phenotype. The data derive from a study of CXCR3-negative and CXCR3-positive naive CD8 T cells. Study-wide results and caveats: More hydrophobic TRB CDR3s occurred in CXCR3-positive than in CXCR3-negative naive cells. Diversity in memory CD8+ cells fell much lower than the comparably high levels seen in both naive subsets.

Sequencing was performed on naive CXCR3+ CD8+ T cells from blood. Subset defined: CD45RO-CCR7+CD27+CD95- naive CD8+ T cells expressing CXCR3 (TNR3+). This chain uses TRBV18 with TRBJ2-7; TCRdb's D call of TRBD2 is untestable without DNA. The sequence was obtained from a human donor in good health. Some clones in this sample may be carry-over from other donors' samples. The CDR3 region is CASSPGSFEQYF.